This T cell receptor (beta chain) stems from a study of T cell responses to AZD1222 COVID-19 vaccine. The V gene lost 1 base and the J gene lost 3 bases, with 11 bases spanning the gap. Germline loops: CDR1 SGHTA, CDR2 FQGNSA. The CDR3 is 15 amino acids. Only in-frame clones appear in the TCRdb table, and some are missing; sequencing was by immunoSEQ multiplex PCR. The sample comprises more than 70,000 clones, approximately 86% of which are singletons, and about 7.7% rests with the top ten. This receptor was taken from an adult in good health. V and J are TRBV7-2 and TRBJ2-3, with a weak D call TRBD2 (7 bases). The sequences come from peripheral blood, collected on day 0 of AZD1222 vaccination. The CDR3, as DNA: TGTGCCAGCAGCTTAGGTGGGAGGGGGACAGATACGCAGTATTTT. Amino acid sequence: CASSLGGRGTDTQYF.